This TCR beta chain derives from a study of molecular identifiers for immune sequencing clone quantification. A word on this clonotype: As yet, its antigen is unknown.

Findings of the study overall: One cell's worth of spiked Jurkat TCR RNA was reportedly detectable among 1 million or so naive cells.

In germline, CDR1 is SNHLY, CDR2 FYNNEI. The CDR3 extends over 17 amino acids. The V and J ends lost 6 bases and 0 bases, in that order; junction bases with no gene match: 9. TCRdb redid the calling of the PCR reads with MiXCR, one entry per CDR3 protein. Found here are over 70,000 distinct CDR3 sequences, about 23% of them singletons; the top ten hold roughly 0.76%. The sequence came from a human donor in good health. Some libraries in this study had Jurkat cell RNA spiked in. Sequencing input: naive CD8+ T cells from blood, with Jurkat cell RNA spiked in. Subset defined: FACS-sorted CD8+CD4-CCR7+CD45RA+ naive T cells. The V gene is TRBV2, the J gene TRBJ2-1, with TRBD1 matching over 9 bases. The CDR3 DNA reads as TGTGCCAGCAGGGGGACAGGGCCGGTTGTCTCCTACAATGAGCAGTTCTTC. Its translation: CASRGTGPVVSYNEQFF.